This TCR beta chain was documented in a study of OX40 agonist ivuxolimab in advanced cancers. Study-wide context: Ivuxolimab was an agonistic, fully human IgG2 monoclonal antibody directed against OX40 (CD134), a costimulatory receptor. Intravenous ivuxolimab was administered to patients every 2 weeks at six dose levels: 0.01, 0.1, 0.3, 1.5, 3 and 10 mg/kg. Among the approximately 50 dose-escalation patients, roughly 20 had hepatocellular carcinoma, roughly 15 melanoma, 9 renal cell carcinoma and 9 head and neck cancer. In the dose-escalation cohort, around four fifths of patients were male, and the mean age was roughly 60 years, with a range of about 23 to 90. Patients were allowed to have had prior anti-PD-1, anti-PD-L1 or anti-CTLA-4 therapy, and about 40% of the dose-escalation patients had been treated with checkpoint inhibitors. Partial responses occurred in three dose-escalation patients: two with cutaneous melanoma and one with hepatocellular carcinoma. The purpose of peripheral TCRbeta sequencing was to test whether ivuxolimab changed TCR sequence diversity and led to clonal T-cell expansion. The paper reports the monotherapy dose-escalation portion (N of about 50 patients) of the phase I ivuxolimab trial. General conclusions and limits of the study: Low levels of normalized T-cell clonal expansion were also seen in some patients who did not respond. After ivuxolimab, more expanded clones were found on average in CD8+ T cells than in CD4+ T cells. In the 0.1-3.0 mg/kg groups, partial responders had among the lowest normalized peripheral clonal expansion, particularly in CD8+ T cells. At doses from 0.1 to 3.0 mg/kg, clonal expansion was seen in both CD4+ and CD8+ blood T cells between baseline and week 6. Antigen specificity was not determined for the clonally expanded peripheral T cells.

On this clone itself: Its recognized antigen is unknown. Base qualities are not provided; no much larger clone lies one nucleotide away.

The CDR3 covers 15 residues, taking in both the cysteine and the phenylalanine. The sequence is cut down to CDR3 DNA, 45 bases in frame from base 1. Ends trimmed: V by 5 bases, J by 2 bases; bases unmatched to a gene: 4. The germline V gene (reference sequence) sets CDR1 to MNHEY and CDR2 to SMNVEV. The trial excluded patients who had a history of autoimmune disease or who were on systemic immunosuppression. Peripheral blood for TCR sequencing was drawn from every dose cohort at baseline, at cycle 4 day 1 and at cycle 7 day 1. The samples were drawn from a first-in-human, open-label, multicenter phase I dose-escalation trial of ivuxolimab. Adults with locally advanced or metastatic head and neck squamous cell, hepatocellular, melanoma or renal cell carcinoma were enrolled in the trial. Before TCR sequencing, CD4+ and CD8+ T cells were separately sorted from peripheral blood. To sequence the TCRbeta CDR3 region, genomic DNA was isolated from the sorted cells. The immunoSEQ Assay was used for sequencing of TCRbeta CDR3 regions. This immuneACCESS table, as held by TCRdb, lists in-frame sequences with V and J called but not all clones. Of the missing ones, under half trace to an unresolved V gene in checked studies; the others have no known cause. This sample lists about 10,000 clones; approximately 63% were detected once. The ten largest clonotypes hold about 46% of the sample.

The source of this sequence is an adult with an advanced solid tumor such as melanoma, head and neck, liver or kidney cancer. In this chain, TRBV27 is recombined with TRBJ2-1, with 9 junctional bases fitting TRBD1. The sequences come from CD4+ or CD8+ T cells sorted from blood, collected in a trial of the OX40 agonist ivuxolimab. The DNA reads TGTGCCAGCAGTCCCCGGGACAGGGCCTACAATGAGCAGTTCTTC. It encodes CASSPRDRAYNEQFF.